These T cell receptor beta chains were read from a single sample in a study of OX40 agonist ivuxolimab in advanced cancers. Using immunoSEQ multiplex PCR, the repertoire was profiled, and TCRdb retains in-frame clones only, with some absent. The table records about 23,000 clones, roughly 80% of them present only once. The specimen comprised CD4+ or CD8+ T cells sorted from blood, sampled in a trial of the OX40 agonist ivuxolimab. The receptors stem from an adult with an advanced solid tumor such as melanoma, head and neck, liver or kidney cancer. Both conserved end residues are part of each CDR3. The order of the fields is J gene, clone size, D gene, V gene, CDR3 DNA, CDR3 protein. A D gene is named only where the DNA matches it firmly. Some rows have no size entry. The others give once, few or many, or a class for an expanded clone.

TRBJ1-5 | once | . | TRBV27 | TGTGCCAGCAGTTTTAACCGGGCCTTCAATCAGCCCCAGCATTTT | CASSFNRAFNQPQHF
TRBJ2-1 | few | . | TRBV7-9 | TGTGCCAGCAGCCCCCCTTGGGCCAGTCACTACAATGAGCAGTTCTTC | CASSPPWASHYNEQFF
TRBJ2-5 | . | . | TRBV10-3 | TGTGCCATCAGTGACCCGGACAGACAAGAGACCCAGTACTTC | CAISDPDRQETQYF
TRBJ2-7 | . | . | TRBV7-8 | TGTGCCAGCAGCTTATCCCCGGGGGCCACCTACGAGCAGTACTTC | CASSLSPGATYEQYF
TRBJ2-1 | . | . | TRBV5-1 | TGCGCCAGCAGCTTGGAACCTTCGGCGGGAAAGGGCTATGAGCAGTTCTTC | CASSLEPSAGKGYEQFF
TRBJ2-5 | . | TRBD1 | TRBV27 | TGTGCCAGCAGTTTATTCAGGGGGAAAAACCAAGAGACCCAGTACTTC | CASSLFRGKNQETQYF
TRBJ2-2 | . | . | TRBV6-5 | TGTGCCAGCAGTTACGCCGGGGAGCTGTTTTTT | CASSYAGELFF
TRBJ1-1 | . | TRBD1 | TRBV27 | TGTGCCAGCACGACAGGGGGCGCCGACACTGAAGCTTTCTTT | CASTTGGADTEAFF
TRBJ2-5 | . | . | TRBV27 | TGTGCCAGCACGGCGGGGGAGACCCAGTACTTC | CASTAGETQYF
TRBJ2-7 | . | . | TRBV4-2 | TGTGCCAGCAGCCAAGATAGAAGCTACGAGCAGTACTTC | CASSQDRSYEQYF
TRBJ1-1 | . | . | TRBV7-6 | TGTGCCAGCAGCTCAGGTCAGGGGAACACTGAAGCTTTCTTT | CASSSGQGNTEAFF
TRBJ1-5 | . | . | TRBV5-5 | TGTGCCAGCAGCCTCGTCGATCAGCCCCAGCATTTT | CASSLVDQPQHF
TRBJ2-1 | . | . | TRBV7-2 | TGTGCCAGCAGCACCCCTTACAGGGTATCCTACAATGAGCAGTTCTTC | CASSTPYRVSYNEQFF
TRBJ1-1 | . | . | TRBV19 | TGTGCCAGTAGATTATTCGAAGAAGCTTTCTTT | CASRLFEEAFF
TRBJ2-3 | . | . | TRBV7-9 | TGTGCCAGCAGCTTTATTGATACGCAGTATTTT | CASSFIDTQYF
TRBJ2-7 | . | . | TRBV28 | TGTGCCAGCAGTTTAAACCCCGTCGAGCAGTACTTC | CASSLNPVEQYF
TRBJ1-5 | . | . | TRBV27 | TGTGCCAGCAGTTATGGTAGCAATCAGCCCCAGCATTTT | CASSYGSNQPQHF
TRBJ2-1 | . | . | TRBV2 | TGTGCCAGCAGTGTAGGTAGGGGCAGAGAGGAGCAGTTCTTC | CASSVGRGREEQFF
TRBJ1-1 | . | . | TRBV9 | TGTGCCAGCAGCGAGGGCGGTGAAGCTTTCTTT | CASSEGGEAFF
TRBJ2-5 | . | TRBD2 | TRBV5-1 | TGCGCCAGCAGCTTCCGGGGGGGCCGGGAGACCCAGTACTTC | CASSFRGGRETQYF
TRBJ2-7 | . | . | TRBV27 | TGTGCCAGCAGTTTATCGGCGGCGTTCGAGCAGTACTTC | CASSLSAAFEQYF
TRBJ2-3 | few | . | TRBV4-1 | TGCGCCAGCAGCCAAGTGCCAGGCCGCACAGATACGCAGTATTTT | CASSQVPGRTDTQYF
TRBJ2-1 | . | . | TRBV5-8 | TGTGCCAGCAGCCCGACCGGGCCATACAATGAGCAGTTCTTC | CASSPTGPYNEQFF
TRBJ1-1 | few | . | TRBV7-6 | TGTGCCAGCAGCTTAAGTGAGAACACTGAAGCTTTCTTT | CASSLSENTEAFF
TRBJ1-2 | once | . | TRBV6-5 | TGTGCCAGCAGTTACGACGACAGTTATGGCTACACCTTC | CASSYDDSYGYTF
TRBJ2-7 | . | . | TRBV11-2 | TGTGCCAGCAGCCGAATAGTCTACGAGCAGTACTTC | CASSRIVYEQYF
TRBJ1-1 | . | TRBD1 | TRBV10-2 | TGCGCCAGCAGTCCAGGGGGCTTCACTGAAGCTTTCTTT | CASSPGGFTEAFF
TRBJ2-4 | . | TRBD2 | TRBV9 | TGTGCCAGCAGCGTATCTGGGGGAGGGCCGGCCAAAAACATTCAGTACTTC | CASSVSGGGPAKNIQYF
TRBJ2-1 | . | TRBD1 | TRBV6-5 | TGTGCCAGCAGTTCCGGGACAGGGGGCTACAATGAGCAGTTCTTC | CASSSGTGGYNEQFF
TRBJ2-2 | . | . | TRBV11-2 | TGTGCCAGCAGCCCGATAGGGGGGAGGGGGACACCCAACACCGGGGAGCTGTTTTTT | CASSPIGGRGTPNTGELFF
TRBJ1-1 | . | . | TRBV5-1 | TGCGCCAGCAGCTTCGGCACGATGAACACTGAAGCTTTCTTT | CASSFGTMNTEAFF
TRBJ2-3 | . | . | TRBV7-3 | TGTGCCAGCAGCCACGGACAGATCACAGATACGCAGTATTTT | CASSHGQITDTQYF
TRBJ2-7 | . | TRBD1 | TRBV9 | TGTGCCAGCAGCGCGAGGACAGGGAACGACCTTGACGAGGTTTCAGGGTTCTACGAGCAGTACTTC | CASSARTGNDLDEVSGFYEQYF
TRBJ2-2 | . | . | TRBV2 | TGTGCCAGCAGTGTTCAACGGGTAAACACCGGGGAGCTGTTTTTT | CASSVQRVNTGELFF
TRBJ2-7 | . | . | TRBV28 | TGTGCCGCCTCCCAGACCGCGGGATGGGACGAGCAGTACTTC | CAASQTAGWDEQYF
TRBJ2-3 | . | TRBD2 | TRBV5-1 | TGCGCCAGCAGTACCTACGGCGGGAGGGCCCAGGATACGCAGTATTTT | CASSTYGGRAQDTQYF
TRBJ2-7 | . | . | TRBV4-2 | TGTGCCAGCAGCCAAGAAGGGCTGAGCTCCTACGAGCAGTACTTC | CASSQEGLSSYEQYF
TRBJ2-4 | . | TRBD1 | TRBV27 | TGTGCCAGCAGTTTAGCAGGGGGCCGGGACATTCAGTACTTC | CASSLAGGRDIQYF
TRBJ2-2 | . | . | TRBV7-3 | TGTGCCAGCAGCTTTAGGGGGACCGGGGAGCTGTTTTTT | CASSFRGTGELFF
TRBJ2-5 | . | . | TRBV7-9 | TGTGCCACCTCAGAGACCCAGTACTTC | CATSETQYF
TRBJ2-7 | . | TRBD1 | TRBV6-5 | TGTGCCAGCAGCCCGGACAGGTCCGAGCAGTACTTC | CASSPDRSEQYF
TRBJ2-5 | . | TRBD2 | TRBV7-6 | TGTGCCAGCAGTCATAGCGGGGTAATAGGAGAGACCCAGTACTTC | CASSHSGVIGETQYF
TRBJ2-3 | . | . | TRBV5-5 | TGTGCCAGCAGCTACCAGGGTTGGGGCACAGATACGCAGTATTTT | CASSYQGWGTDTQYF
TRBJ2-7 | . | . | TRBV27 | TGTGCCAGCAGTTTCCTCTCCGGCTACGAGCAGTACTTC | CASSFLSGYEQYF
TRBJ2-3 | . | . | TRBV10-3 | TGTGCCATCAGCCGCCCACAGGGTTCTACAGATACGCAGTATTTT | CAISRPQGSTDTQYF
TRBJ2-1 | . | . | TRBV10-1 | TGCGCCAGCAGTGAAGGCCTAGAGCCAAATGAGCAGTTCTTC | CASSEGLEPNEQFF
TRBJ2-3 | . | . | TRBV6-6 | TGTGCCAGCAGTTACTCGCCGGGGAGAGATACGCAGTATTTT | CASSYSPGRDTQYF
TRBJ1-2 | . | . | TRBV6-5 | TGTGCCAGCAGTTACTCGAGTGGGGGGCTCTGGCGTGGCTACACCTTC | CASSYSSGGLWRGYTF
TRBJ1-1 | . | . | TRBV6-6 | TGTGCCAGCAGTTACTATGGGACGGCGAACACTGAAGCTTTCTTT | CASSYYGTANTEAFF
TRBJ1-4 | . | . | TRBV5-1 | TGCGCCAGCAGCTCCAAAGAGGCAACTAATGAAAAACTGTTTTTT | CASSSKEATNEKLFF
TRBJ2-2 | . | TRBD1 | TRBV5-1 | TGCGCCAGCAGCTTATTGGGACAGCACACCGGGGAGCTGTTTTTT | CASSLLGQHTGELFF
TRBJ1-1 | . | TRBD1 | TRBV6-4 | TGTGCCAGCAGTGAATACAGGGGGGGAAGAGCTTTCTTT | CASSEYRGGRAFF
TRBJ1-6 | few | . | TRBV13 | TGTGCCAGCAGAACCGCAGGGGCCTATAATTCACCCCTCCACTTT | CASRTAGAYNSPLHF
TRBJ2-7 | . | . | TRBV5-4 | TGTGCCAGCAGCTTAATGGGGGCTGTCGCCGAGCAGTACTTC | CASSLMGAVAEQYF
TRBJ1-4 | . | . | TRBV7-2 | TGTGCCAGCAGCGAAGGCCTGTGGATAGAAAAACTGTTTTTT | CASSEGLWIEKLFF